This TCR beta chain came from a study of glioma-infiltrating T cells after dendritic cell vaccination. About the study: Between about 2002 and 2013, patients got autologous tumor lysate-pulsed dendritic cell vaccines.

Here immunoSEQ multiplex PCR was the method, and the copy in TCRdb shows in-frame clones only, minus some. The sample records around 60,000 clones, under 90% being singletons. The CDR3 contains 16 residues. The V and J ends lost 4 bases and 0 bases, in that order; junction bases with no gene match: 6. The germline V gene encodes CDR1 SGHRS and CDR2 YFSETQ. Time point given: after dendritic cell vaccination, including at tumor progression/relapse. Sequencing was performed on blood, taken after dendritic cell vaccination. The chain recombines TRBV5-1 with TRBJ2-7; 11 bases agree with TRBD2. The TCR comes from a human donor with glioblastoma. As DNA, the CDR3 is TGCGCCAGCAGCGAAACTAGCGGGGGCCTCTCCTACGAGCAGTACTTC. Protein product: CASSETSGGLSYEQYF.